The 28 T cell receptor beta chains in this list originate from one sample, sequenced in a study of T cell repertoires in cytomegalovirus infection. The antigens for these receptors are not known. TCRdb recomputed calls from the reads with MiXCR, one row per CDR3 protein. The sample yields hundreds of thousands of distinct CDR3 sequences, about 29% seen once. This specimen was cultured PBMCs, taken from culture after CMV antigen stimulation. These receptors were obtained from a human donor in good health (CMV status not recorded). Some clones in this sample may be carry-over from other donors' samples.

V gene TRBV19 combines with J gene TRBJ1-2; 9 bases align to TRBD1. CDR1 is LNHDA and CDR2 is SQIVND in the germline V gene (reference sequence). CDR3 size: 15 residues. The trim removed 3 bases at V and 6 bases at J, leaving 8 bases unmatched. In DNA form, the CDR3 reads TGTGCCAGTAGTATTACATCCGGGACAGGGAATGGCTACACCTTC. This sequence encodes CASSITSGTGNGYTF.

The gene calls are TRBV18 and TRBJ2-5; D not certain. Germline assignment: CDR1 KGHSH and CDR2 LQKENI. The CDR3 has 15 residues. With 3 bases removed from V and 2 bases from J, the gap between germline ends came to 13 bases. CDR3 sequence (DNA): TGTGCCAGCTCACCCTCCGGACCCGAACAAGAGACCCAGTACTTC. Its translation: CASSPSGPEQETQYF.

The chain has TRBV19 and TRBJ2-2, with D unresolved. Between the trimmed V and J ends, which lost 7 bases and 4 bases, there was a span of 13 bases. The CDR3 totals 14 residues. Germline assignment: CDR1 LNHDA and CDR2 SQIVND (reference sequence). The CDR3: CASTPQRGTGELFF. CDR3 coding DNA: TGTGCCAGTACCCCCCAACGTGGCACCGGGGAGCTGTTTTTT.

The CDR3 region is CASSLGGGQLQYF. The DNA of the CDR3 is TGTGCCAGCAGCTTAGGAGGCGGACAGCTCCAGTACTTC. V usage is TRBV11-2 and J usage is TRBJ2-4; D possibly corresponds to TRBD1 (6 bases). The CDR3 runs to 13 residues. The germline V and J ends were trimmed by 1 base and 13 bases, with 14 bases remaining between them. Germline values: CDR1 SGHAT, CDR2 FQNNGV.

The CDR3 protein is CASSPQGVSQSGGDTQYF. In DNA form, the CDR3 reads TGTGCCAGCAGCCCCCAGGGGGTGAGCCAGAGCGGGGGAGATACGCAGTATTTT. The chain employs TRBV7-2 and TRBJ2-3; D might be TRBD2 (8 bases). CDR1 and CDR2 from the germline V gene are SGHTA and FQGNSA. The CDR3 spans 18 residues. V was pared by 5 bases and J by 5 bases, with 26 bases between. Complete variable domain (other parts from reference TRBV7-2 and TRBJ2-3): GAGVSQSPSNKVTEKGKDVELRCDPISGHTALYWYRQSLGQGLEFLIYFQGNSAPDKSGLPSDRFSAERTGGSVSTLTIQRTQQEDSAVYLCASSPQGVSQSGGDTQYFGPGTRLTVL.

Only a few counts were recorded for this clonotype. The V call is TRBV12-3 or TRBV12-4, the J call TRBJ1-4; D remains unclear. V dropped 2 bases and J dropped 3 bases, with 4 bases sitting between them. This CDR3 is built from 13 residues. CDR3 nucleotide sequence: TGTGCCAGCAGTTTACGACCTAATGAAAAACTGTTTTTT. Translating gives CASSLRPNEKLFF.

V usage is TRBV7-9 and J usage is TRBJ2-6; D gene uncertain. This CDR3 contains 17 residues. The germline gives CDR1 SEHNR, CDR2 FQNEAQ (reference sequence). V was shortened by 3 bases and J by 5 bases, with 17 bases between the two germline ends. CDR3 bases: TGTGCCAGCAGCTTTGGTACTCTACCTGACTGGGCCAACGTCCTGACTTTC. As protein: CASSFGTLPDWANVLTF.

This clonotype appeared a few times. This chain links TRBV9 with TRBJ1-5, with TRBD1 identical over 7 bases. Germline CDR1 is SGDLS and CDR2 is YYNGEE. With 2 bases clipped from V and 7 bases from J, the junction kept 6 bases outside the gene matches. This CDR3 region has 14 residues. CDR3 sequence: CASSVDRVSQPQHF. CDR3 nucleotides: TGTGCCAGCAGCGTCGACAGGGTTTCCCAGCCCCAGCATTTT.

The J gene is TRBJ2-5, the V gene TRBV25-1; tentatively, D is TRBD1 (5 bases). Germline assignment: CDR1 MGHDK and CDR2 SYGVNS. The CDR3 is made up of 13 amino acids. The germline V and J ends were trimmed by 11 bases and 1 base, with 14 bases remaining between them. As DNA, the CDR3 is TGTGCCTGCGGTCGGCAGGGCCAAGAGACCCAGTACTTC. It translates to CACGRQGQETQYF.

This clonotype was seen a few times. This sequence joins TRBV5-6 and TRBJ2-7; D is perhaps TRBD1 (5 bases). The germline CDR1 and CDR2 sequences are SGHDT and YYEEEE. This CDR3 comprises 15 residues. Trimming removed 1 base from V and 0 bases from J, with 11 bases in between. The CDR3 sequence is CASSLNPDNSYEQYF. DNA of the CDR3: TGTGCCAGCAGCTTGAATCCGGACAACTCCTACGAGCAGTACTTC.

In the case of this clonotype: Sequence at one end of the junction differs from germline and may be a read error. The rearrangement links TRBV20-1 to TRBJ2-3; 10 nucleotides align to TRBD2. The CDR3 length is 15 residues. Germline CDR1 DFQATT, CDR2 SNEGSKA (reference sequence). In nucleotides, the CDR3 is TGCAGTGCAAGAGAGACTAGCGGGTACACAGATACGCAGTATTTT. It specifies CSARETSGYTDTQYF.

The CDR3 DNA is TGTGCCAGCAGCTCCTCTCGGGGGGCCGGGGAGCTGTTTTTT. Translation: CASSSSRGAGELFF. The chain joins TRBV7-3 to TRBJ2-2; 7 nucleotides match TRBD2. This CDR3 contains 14 residues. Germline V gene data show CDR1 as SGHTA and CDR2 as FQGTGA. The J segment lost 6 bases and the V segment lost 4 bases, leaving 5 bases of the junction unmatched.

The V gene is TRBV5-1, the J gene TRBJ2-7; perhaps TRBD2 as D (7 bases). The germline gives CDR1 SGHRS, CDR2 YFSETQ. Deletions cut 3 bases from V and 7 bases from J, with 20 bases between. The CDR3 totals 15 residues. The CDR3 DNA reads TGCGCCAGCAGCTCGATACAGGGAGGGTCTAGGGAGCAGTACTTC. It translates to CASSSIQGGSREQYF.

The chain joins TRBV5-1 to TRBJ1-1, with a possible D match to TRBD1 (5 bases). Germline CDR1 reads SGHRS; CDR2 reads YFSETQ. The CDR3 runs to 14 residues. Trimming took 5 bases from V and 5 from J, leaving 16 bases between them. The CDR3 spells CASRDGGTETEAFF. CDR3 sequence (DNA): TGCGCCAGCAGGGATGGGGGGACGGAGACTGAAGCTTTCTTT.

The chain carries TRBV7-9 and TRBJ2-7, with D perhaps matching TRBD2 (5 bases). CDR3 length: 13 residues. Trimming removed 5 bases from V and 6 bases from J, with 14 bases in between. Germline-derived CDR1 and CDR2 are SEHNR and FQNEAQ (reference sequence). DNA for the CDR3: TGTGCCAGCAGCAAACAGTCGGCGGGCGAGCAGTACTTC. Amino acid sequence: CASSKQSAGEQYF.

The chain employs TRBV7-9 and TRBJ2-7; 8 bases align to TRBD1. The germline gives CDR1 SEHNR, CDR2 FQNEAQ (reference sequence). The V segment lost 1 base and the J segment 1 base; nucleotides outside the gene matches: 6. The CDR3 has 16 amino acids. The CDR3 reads CASSLGIGQGSYEQYF. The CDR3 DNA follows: TGTGCCAGCAGCTTAGGAATAGGACAGGGTTCCTACGAGCAGTACTTC. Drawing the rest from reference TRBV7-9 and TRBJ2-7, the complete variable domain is DTGVSQNPRHKITKRGQNVTFRCDPISEHNRLYWYRQTLGQGPEFLTYFQNEAQLEKSRLLSDRFSAERPKGSFSTLEIQRTEQGDSAMYLCASSLGIGQGSYEQYFGPGTRLTVT.

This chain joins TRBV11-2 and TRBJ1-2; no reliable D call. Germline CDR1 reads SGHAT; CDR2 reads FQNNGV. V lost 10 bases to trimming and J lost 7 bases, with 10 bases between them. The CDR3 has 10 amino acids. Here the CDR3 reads CANPSGGYTF. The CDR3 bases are TGTGCCAACCCCTCGGGTGGCTACACCTTC. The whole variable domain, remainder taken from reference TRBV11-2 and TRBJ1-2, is EAGVAQSPRYKIIEKRQSVAFWCNPISGHATLYWYQQILGQGPKLLIQFQNNGVVDDSQLPKDRFSAERLKGVDSTLKIQPAKLEDSAVYLCANPSGGYTFGSGTRLTVV.

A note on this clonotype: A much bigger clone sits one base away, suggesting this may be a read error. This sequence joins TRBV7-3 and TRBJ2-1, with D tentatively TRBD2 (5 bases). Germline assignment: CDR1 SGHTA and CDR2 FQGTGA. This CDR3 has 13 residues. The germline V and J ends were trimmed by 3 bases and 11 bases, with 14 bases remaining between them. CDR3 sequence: CASSLNIGVKQFF. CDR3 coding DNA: TGTGCCAGCAGCTTGAATATCGGGGTCAAGCAGTTCTTC.

The DNA for the CDR3 is TGTGCCAGTACCCTGGACCAGTACCAAGAGACCCAGTACTTC. Residues: CASTLDQYQETQYF. The chain uses TRBV19 and TRBJ2-5; D is uncertain. The germline V and J ends were trimmed by 7 bases and 0 bases, with 12 bases remaining between them. This CDR3 is 14 amino acids long. The germline V gene encodes CDR1 LNHDA and CDR2 SQIVND (reference sequence).

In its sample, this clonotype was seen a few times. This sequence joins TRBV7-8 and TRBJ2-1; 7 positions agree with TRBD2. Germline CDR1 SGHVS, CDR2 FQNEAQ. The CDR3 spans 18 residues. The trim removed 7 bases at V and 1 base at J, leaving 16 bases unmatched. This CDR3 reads CASKPTRNGGLSYNEQFF. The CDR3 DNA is TGTGCCAGCAAACCCACCCGGAACGGGGGGTTATCCTACAATGAGCAGTTCTTC.

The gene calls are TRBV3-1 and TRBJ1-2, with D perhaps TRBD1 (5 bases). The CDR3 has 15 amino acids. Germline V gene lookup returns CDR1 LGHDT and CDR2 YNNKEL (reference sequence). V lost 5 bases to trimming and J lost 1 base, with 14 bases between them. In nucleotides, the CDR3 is TGTGCCAGCAGCTGGGGACCGCAGAATAACTATGGCTACACCTTC. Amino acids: CASSWGPQNNYGYTF.

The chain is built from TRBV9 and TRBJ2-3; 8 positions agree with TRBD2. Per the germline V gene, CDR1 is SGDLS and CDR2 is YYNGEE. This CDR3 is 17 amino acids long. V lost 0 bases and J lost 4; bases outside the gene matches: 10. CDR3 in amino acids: CASSVDVGGAIPDTQYF. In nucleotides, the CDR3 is TGTGCCAGCAGCGTAGACGTCGGGGGGGCAATCCCAGATACGCAGTATTTT.

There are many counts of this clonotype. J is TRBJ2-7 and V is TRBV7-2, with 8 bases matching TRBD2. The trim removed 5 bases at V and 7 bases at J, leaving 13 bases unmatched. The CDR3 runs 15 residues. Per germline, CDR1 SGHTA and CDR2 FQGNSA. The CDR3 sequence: CASSPGIAGSGEQYF. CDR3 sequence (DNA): TGTGCCAGCAGCCCTGGAATAGCGGGATCGGGGGAGCAGTACTTC.

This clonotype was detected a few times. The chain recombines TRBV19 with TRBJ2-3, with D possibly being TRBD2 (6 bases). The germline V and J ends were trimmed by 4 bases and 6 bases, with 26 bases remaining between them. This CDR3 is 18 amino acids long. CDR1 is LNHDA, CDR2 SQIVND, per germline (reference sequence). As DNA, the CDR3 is TGTGCCAGTAGTAATGCCCCTTCACTTGTTGGGGGGACGGATACGCAGTATTTT. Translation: CASSNAPSLVGGTDTQYF.

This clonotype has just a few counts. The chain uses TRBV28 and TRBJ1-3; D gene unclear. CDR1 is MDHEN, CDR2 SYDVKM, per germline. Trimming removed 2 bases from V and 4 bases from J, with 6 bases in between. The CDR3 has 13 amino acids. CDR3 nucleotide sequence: TGTGCCAGCAGTTTAGTCCCAGGAAACACCATATATTTT. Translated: CASSLVPGNTIYF.

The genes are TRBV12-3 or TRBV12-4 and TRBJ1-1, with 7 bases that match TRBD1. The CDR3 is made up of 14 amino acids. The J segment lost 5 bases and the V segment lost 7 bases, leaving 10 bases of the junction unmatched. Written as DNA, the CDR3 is TGTGCCAGCATCCTCAGGGGGGACCGAACTGAAGCTTTCTTT. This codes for CASILRGDRTEAFF.

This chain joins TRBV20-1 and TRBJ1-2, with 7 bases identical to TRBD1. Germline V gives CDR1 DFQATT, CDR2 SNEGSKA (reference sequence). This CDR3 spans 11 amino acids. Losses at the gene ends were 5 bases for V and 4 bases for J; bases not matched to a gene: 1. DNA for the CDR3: TGCAGTGCTCGACAGGGCTATGGCTACACCTTC. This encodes CSARQGYGYTF.

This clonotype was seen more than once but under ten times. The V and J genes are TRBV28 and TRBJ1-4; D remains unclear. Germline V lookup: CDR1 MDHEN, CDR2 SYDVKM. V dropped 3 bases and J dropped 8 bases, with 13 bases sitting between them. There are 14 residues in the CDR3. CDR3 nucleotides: TGTGCCAGCAGTTTGCCCTCGGCGGGGGAAAAACTGTTTTTT. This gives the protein CASSLPSAGEKLFF.